The rows below give T cell receptor beta chains drawn from one sample of a study of blood T cell repertoires in COVID-19. Only in-frame clones appear in the TCRdb table, and some are missing; sequencing was by immunoSEQ multiplex PCR. The sample consists of about 190,000 clones, roughly 84% of them appearing once. The sequenced sample consisted of peripheral blood. These receptors were taken from a human donor in a cohort sampled during active COVID-19. Each CDR3 is given with its conserved first and last residue. Each record gives: J gene, V gene, clone size, D gene, CDR3 protein, CDR3 DNA. A D gene is named only where the DNA matches it firmly. Where a row states a size, it is once, few, many or the class of an expanded clone; other rows omit it.

J gene: TRBJ1-6; V gene: TRBV4-2; clone size: NA; D gene: TRBD1; CDR3 protein: CASSETGRWSPLHF; CDR3 DNA: TGTGCCAGCAGCGAGACAGGGCGTTGGTCACCCCTCCACTTT
J gene: TRBJ2-3; V gene: TRBV24-1; clone size: NA; D gene: NA; CDR3 protein: CATSDPLEADTDTQYF; CDR3 DNA: TGTGCCACCAGTGACCCCCTCGAGGCAGACACAGATACGCAGTATTTT
J gene: TRBJ1-2; V gene: TRBV27; clone size: NA; D gene: TRBD1; CDR3 protein: CASRATGGNYGYTF; CDR3 DNA: TGTGCCAGCAGGGCTACAGGGGGCAACTATGGCTACACCTTC
J gene: TRBJ2-5; V gene: TRBV27; clone size: NA; D gene: TRBD1; CDR3 protein: CASSLRTGTGETQYF; CDR3 DNA: TGTGCCAGCAGTTTAAGGACAGGGACGGGGGAGACCCAGTACTTC
J gene: TRBJ1-5; V gene: TRBV19; clone size: NA; D gene: NA; CDR3 protein: CASSIHRADQPQHF; CDR3 DNA: TGTGCCAGTAGTATCCACAGGGCGGATCAGCCCCAGCATTTT
J gene: TRBJ1-4; V gene: TRBV25-1; clone size: NA; D gene: TRBD1; CDR3 protein: CASSPGQGSEKLFF; CDR3 DNA: TGTGCCAGCAGCCCGGGACAGGGAAGTGAAAAACTGTTTTTT
J gene: TRBJ2-7; V gene: TRBV19; clone size: NA; D gene: NA; CDR3 protein: CASSSKRGIDEQYF; CDR3 DNA: TGTGCCAGTAGTTCCAAGAGGGGGATCGACGAGCAGTACTTC
J gene: TRBJ1-2; V gene: TRBV19; clone size: NA; D gene: NA; CDR3 protein: CASSIARDGIYGYTF; CDR3 DNA: TGTGCCAGTAGTATTGCCAGGGATGGAATCTATGGCTACACCTTC
J gene: TRBJ1-5; V gene: TRBV28; clone size: NA; D gene: TRBD1; CDR3 protein: CASSTWTGDSNQPQHF; CDR3 DNA: TGTGCCAGCAGTACTTGGACAGGGGATAGCAATCAGCCCCAGCATTTT
J gene: TRBJ2-2; V gene: TRBV6-6; clone size: NA; D gene: NA; CDR3 protein: CASSYGAGPNTGELFF; CDR3 DNA: TGTGCCAGCAGTTATGGTGCAGGGCCGAACACCGGGGAGCTGTTTTTT
J gene: TRBJ1-6; V gene: TRBV9; clone size: NA; D gene: NA; CDR3 protein: CASSVAQGSNSPLHF; CDR3 DNA: TGTGCCAGCAGCGTAGCTCAGGGCTCAAATTCACCCCTCCACTTT
J gene: TRBJ1-6; V gene: TRBV7-9; clone size: NA; D gene: NA; CDR3 protein: CASSLQVGGIYTLHF; CDR3 DNA: TGTGCCAGCAGCCTTCAAGTGGGGGGTATTTACACCCTCCACTTT
J gene: TRBJ2-5; V gene: TRBV6-6; clone size: NA; D gene: TRBD1; CDR3 protein: CASSYGGQLQYF; CDR3 DNA: TGTGCCAGCAGTTACGGGGGACAGCTCCAGTACTTC
J gene: TRBJ2-1; V gene: TRBV6-2/TRBV6-3; clone size: NA; D gene: TRBD2; CDR3 protein: CASSYVSGRTYNEQFF; CDR3 DNA: TGTGCCAGCAGTTACGTTAGCGGGAGAACCTACAATGAGCAGTTCTTC
J gene: TRBJ2-5; V gene: TRBV30; clone size: once; D gene: NA; CDR3 protein: CAWSLAAQETQYF; CDR3 DNA: TGTGCCTGGAGTCTGGCCGCTCAGGAGACCCAGTACTTC
J gene: TRBJ1-5; V gene: TRBV19; clone size: many; D gene: TRBD1; CDR3 protein: CASTLRDRYSNQPQHF; CDR3 DNA: TGTGCCAGTACCCTCCGGGACAGGTATAGCAATCAGCCCCAGCATTTT
J gene: TRBJ1-3; V gene: TRBV19; clone size: few; D gene: NA; CDR3 protein: CASIAGASGNTIYF; CDR3 DNA: TGTGCCAGTATTGCAGGGGCCTCTGGAAACACCATATATTTT
J gene: TRBJ1-2; V gene: TRBV19; clone size: NA; D gene: NA; CDR3 protein: CASSIREVGYGYTF; CDR3 DNA: TGTGCCAGTAGTATCAGGGAAGTAGGCTATGGCTACACCTTC
J gene: TRBJ1-2; V gene: TRBV24-1; clone size: NA; D gene: TRBD1; CDR3 protein: CATSDSGLVTGHGYTF; CDR3 DNA: TGTGCCACCAGTGACTCAGGATTGGTGACAGGGCACGGCTACACCTTC
J gene: TRBJ2-2; V gene: TRBV6-2/TRBV6-3; clone size: NA; D gene: TRBD2; CDR3 protein: CASSFTSGGDPGELFF; CDR3 DNA: TGTGCCAGCAGTTTTACTAGCGGGGGGGACCCCGGGGAGCTGTTTTTT
J gene: TRBJ2-7; V gene: TRBV6-6; clone size: NA; D gene: NA; CDR3 protein: CASSYSAREQYF; CDR3 DNA: TGTGCCAGCAGTTACTCAGCCAGGGAGCAGTACTTC
J gene: TRBJ2-5; V gene: TRBV9; clone size: NA; D gene: TRBD2; CDR3 protein: CASSGSGGLQETQYF; CDR3 DNA: TGTGCCAGCAGCGGATCGGGGGGACTCCAAGAGACCCAGTACTTC
J gene: TRBJ2-5; V gene: TRBV11-2; clone size: NA; D gene: TRBD2; CDR3 protein: CASSLDDGLASETQYF; CDR3 DNA: TGTGCCAGCAGCTTAGACGACGGACTAGCCAGCGAGACCCAGTACTTC
J gene: TRBJ2-1; V gene: TRBV20-1; clone size: NA; D gene: NA; CDR3 protein: CSASDSREQFF; CDR3 DNA: TGCAGTGCTAGTGATAGCCGTGAGCAGTTCTTC
J gene: TRBJ2-5; V gene: TRBV11-2; clone size: NA; D gene: NA; CDR3 protein: CASRADTSRRETQYF; CDR3 DNA: TGTGCCAGCAGAGCTGACACCAGTAGACGGGAGACCCAGTACTTC
J gene: TRBJ2-7; V gene: TRBV9; clone size: NA; D gene: NA; CDR3 protein: CASSADNYEQYF; CDR3 DNA: TGTGCCAGCAGCGCGGACAACTACGAGCAGTACTTC
J gene: TRBJ2-2; V gene: TRBV6-5; clone size: NA; D gene: TRBD2; CDR3 protein: CASRFGGGGGELFF; CDR3 DNA: TGTGCCAGCAGATTTGGGGGGGGAGGCGGGGAGCTGTTTTTT
J gene: TRBJ2-1; V gene: TRBV2; clone size: NA; D gene: TRBD1; CDR3 protein: CATQRGQGPYNEQFF; CDR3 DNA: TGTGCTACCCAGAGGGGACAGGGACCTTACAATGAGCAGTTCTTC
J gene: TRBJ1-5; V gene: TRBV19; clone size: NA; D gene: TRBD1; CDR3 protein: CASQTGAQPQHF; CDR3 DNA: TGTGCCAGTCAGACAGGGGCTCAGCCCCAGCATTTT
J gene: TRBJ2-1; V gene: TRBV5-1; clone size: once; D gene: NA; CDR3 protein: CASSLAPGERYNEQFF; CDR3 DNA: TGCGCCAGCAGCTTGGCCCCGGGAGAAAGGTACAATGAGCAGTTCTTC
J gene: TRBJ2-1; V gene: TRBV7-9; clone size: NA; D gene: TRBD2; CDR3 protein: CASSISGRGGNEQFF; CDR3 DNA: TGTGCCAGCAGCATTAGCGGGAGAGGCGGCAATGAGCAGTTCTTC
J gene: TRBJ1-2; V gene: TRBV10-3; clone size: NA; D gene: NA; CDR3 protein: CAISDQTDRANYGYTF; CDR3 DNA: TGTGCCATCAGTGACCAGACAGATAGGGCTAACTATGGCTACACCTTC
J gene: TRBJ2-3; V gene: TRBV5-1; clone size: NA; D gene: TRBD1; CDR3 protein: CASSTTGGTTDTQYF; CDR3 DNA: TGCGCCAGCAGCACGACAGGGGGCACCACAGATACGCAGTATTTT
J gene: TRBJ2-2; V gene: TRBV15; clone size: NA; D gene: TRBD2; CDR3 protein: CATSREISGSYGELFF; CDR3 DNA: TGTGCCACCAGCAGAGAAATTAGCGGGAGTTACGGGGAGCTGTTTTTT
J gene: TRBJ2-7; V gene: TRBV5-4; clone size: NA; D gene: NA; CDR3 protein: CASLRQGTYEQYF; CDR3 DNA: TGTGCCAGCCTTCGTCAGGGGACCTACGAGCAGTACTTC
J gene: TRBJ2-7; V gene: TRBV19; clone size: few; D gene: TRBD1; CDR3 protein: CASSVLYRGGYEQYF; CDR3 DNA: TGTGCCAGTAGTGTATTATACAGGGGTGGCTACGAGCAGTACTTC
J gene: TRBJ2-5; V gene: TRBV4-1; clone size: NA; D gene: TRBD2; CDR3 protein: CASSQDDGAGETQYF; CDR3 DNA: TGCGCCAGCAGCCAAGATGACGGAGCGGGGGAGACCCAGTACTTC
J gene: TRBJ2-3; V gene: TRBV7-2; clone size: NA; D gene: TRBD2; CDR3 protein: CASSLVLAGGADTQYF; CDR3 DNA: TGTGCCAGCAGCTTAGTTCTAGCGGGGGGAGCAGATACGCAGTATTTT
J gene: TRBJ1-2; V gene: TRBV18; clone size: few; D gene: TRBD1; CDR3 protein: CASSPTGFRGYTF; CDR3 DNA: TGTGCCAGCTCACCGACAGGGTTTCGTGGCTACACCTTC